The 15 T cell receptor beta chains in this list originate from one sample, sequenced in a study of metastatic and nonmetastatic thyroid tumors. All patients reached thyroid surgery having received no treatment beforehand. From the PCR reads, TCRdb re-called clones with MiXCR. Among 40,000 or so clones, around 20% were seen once, and the ten largest hold around 17%. Material for sequencing was blood. The receptors come from a female donor with papillary thyroid cancer or a benign thyroid nodule (not recorded which). Some clones in this sample may be carry-over from other donors' samples.

The chain joins TRBV27 to TRBJ1-4; TRBD1 matches at 8 bases. This CDR3 has 15 residues. Germline loops: CDR1 MNHEY, CDR2 SMNVEV (reference sequence). V lost 4 bases to trimming and J lost 7 bases; unmatched junction nucleotides: 8. The CDR3 DNA is TGTGCCAGCAGTTCCTGGACAGGGAGGCGTGAAAAACTGTTTTTT. Amino acid sequence: CASSSWTGRREKLFF.

The chain couples TRBV3-1 to TRBJ2-2; TRBD2 matches 12 bases. Trimming cost V 6 bases and J 5 bases; bases outside gene matches: 1. Germline CDR1 and CDR2: LGHDT and YNNKEL (reference sequence). CDR3 length equals 14 residues. The CDR3 is CASRTSGRTGELFF. DNA of the CDR3: TGTGCCAGCAGGACTAGCGGGAGAACCGGGGAGCTGTTTTTT.

This clone was seen repeatedly, ten times or more. The V call is TRBV5-4, the J call TRBJ2-7; unclear D gene. Germline CDR1 and CDR2: SGHNT and YYREEE (reference sequence). The CDR3 length is 13 residues. V lost 2 bases and J lost 6, with 12 bases in between. CDR3 DNA sequence: TGTGCCAGCAGCTTAAGAGCGTCAGGCGAGCAGTACTTC. This encodes CASSLRASGEQYF.

This clone was detected ten times or more. J is TRBJ1-2 and V is TRBV6-1; D gene unclear. V was pared by 7 bases and J by 4 bases, with 10 bases between. The CDR3 is made up of 12 amino acids. Germline assignment: CDR1 MNHNS and CDR2 SASEGT. CDR3 coding DNA: TGTGCCAGCACCGAGGGAATCTATGGCTACACCTTC. Its translation: CASTEGIYGYTF.

This clone was found many times. The rearrangement joins TRBV6-1 to TRBJ1-1, with D unresolved. V was shortened by 6 bases and J by 4 bases, with 12 bases between the two germline ends. The CDR3 is 13 residues long. Germline V gene data show CDR1 as MNHNS and CDR2 as SASEGT. CDR3 region: CASRSYSRTEAFF. The CDR3 DNA reads as TGTGCCAGCAGATCATACAGTCGCACTGAAGCTTTCTTT.

This clone has a count of ten or more. This sequence joins TRBV9 and TRBJ2-3, with 7 bases fitting TRBD2. Looked up from germline, CDR1 is SGDLS and CDR2 is YYNGEE. The V segment lost 0 bases and the J segment 3 bases; nucleotides outside the gene matches: 4. CDR3 length: 15 residues. The CDR3 DNA is TGTGCCAGCAGCGTAGCGGGGGGTCTGACAGATACGCAGTATTTT. The encoded protein is CASSVAGGLTDTQYF.

This clone was seen ten or more times. CDR3 region: CATEMGQGNSPLHF. The CDR3 region has the DNA TGTGCCACCGAAATGGGGCAGGGAAATTCACCCCTCCACTTT. V gene TRBV10-3 combines with J gene TRBJ1-6; the D gene is possibly TRBD1 (5 bases). Germline V gene sequence: CDR1 ENHRY, CDR2 SYGVKD. The CDR3 consists of 14 residues. Trimming took off 10 bases at V and 7 bases at J, with 17 bases between the two ends.

DNA of the CDR3: TGTGCCATCCGTGGGGGAAACACTGAAGCTTTCTTT. Translated: CAIRGGNTEAFF. J is TRBJ1-1 and V is TRBV6-1, with D perhaps TRBD1 (5 bases). V lost 10 bases, J lost 2 bases, and 11 bases lay in between. There are 12 residues in the CDR3. In germline, CDR1 is MNHNS, CDR2 SASEGT.

Ten or more counts support this clone. The CDR3 DNA follows: TGCGCCAGCAGCTTGCGTGTCAGGGGGCTCGAGCAGTACTTC. Protein sequence: CASSLRVRGLEQYF. V is TRBV5-1 and J is TRBJ2-7; 8 bases agree with TRBD1. CDR3 size: 14 residues. Germline loops: CDR1 SGHRS, CDR2 YFSETQ. J lost 6 bases, V lost 1 base, and 6 bases had no gene match.

The rearrangement links TRBV28 to TRBJ2-5; D not certain. V lost 2 bases and J lost 7, with 14 bases in between. The CDR3 spans 14 residues. CDR1 is MDHEN, CDR2 SYDVKM, per germline. CDR3: CASSLLVLLWTQYF. The CDR3 nucleotides read TGTGCCAGCAGTTTACTGGTCTTACTGTGGACCCAGTACTTC.

This clone has ten or more counts. The V gene is TRBV29-1, the J gene TRBJ2-3; TRBD2 matches 9 bases. CDR3 length: 15 residues. V lost 5 bases, J lost 4 bases, and 10 bases stayed unmatched. Germline assignment: CDR1 SQVTM and CDR2 ANQGSEA. CDR3 DNA sequence: TGCAGCGTTAGAGATAGCGGGAGTGGGGCAGATACGCAGTATTTT. Translating it yields CSVRDSGSGADTQYF.

At least ten counts were recorded for this clone. V and J are TRBV12-3 or TRBV12-4 and TRBJ2-5, with D tentatively TRBD1 (6 bases). The germline V and J ends were trimmed by 5 bases and 5 bases, with 18 bases remaining between them. The CDR3 is 15 amino acids. The CDR3 loop reads CASSHRAPIWETQYF. Written as DNA, the CDR3 is TGTGCCAGCAGTCACAGGGCTCCCATCTGGGAGACCCAGTACTTC.

This clone was recorded many times. A much more abundant neighbour one base away suggests this may be a read error. Other nucleotide sequences in the sample specify the same CDR3. The rearrangement uses TRBV19 and TRBJ1-6; a weak D match, TRBD1 (6 bases). Germline V lookup: CDR1 LNHDA, CDR2 SQIVND (reference sequence). The CDR3 runs to 13 residues. Between the trimmed V and J ends, which lost 8 bases and 10 bases, there was a span of 15 bases. CDR3 bases: TGTGCCAGTGGTCAACAGGGTGCGTCACCCCTCCACTTT. Protein sequence: CASGQQGASPLHF. The variable domain in full, completed from reference TRBV19 and TRBJ1-6, reads DGGITQSPKYLFRKEGQNVTLSCEQNLNHDAMYWYRQDPGQGLRLIYYSQIVNDFQKGDIAEGYSVSREKKESFPLTVTSAQKNPTAFYLCASGQQGASPLHFGNGTRLTVT.

A few counts support this clone. The V gene is TRBV6-1, the J gene TRBJ2-2, with 10 bases identical to TRBD2. In germline, CDR1 is MNHNS, CDR2 SASEGT. V lost 1 base, J lost 7 bases, and 6 bases stayed unmatched. The CDR3 runs to 16 residues. The CDR3 loop is CASSEGSSGSIGELFF. The DNA of the CDR3 is TGTGCCAGCAGTGAAGGGTCTAGCGGGAGCATCGGGGAGCTGTTTTTT.

This clone was detected only a few times. The junction and the germline gene differ at one end; a read error may be behind it. The chain uses TRBV12-3 or TRBV12-4 and TRBJ2-7; TRBD2 agrees at 8 bases. The CDR3 is made up of 13 amino acids. CDR3 protein: CTSSRTSYYEQYF. Here the CDR3 DNA reads TGTACCAGCAGTCGGACTAGCTACTACGAGCAGTACTTC.